Below, one TCR beta chain is given with its context. Its specificity is unknown. This sample was taken from a study of response to subunit inactivated influenza vaccine. Study-level points and caveats: Authors suggested few new T cells are recruited by each seasonal influenza vaccination.

The germline V gene has CDR1 SEHNR and CDR2 FQNEAQ (reference sequence). The CDR3 is made up of 13 amino acids. V lost 5 bases and J lost 6, with 13 bases in between. TCRdb redid the calling of the RT-PCR reads with MiXCR, one entry per CDR3 protein. The top ten hold around 13% of the sample, which has approximately 500,000 distinct CDR3 sequences, 10% to 15% seen once. This chain links TRBV7-9 with TRBJ2-5, with D maybe TRBD1 (6 bases). This sequence was found in a man aged 45-65 years who received an inactivated influenza vaccine. The sample here was PBMCs from blood, taken about 40 days after vaccination. CDR3 sequence: CASSGGGGQTQYF. CDR3 DNA: TGTGCCAGCAGCGGTGGGGGCGGACAGACCCAGTACTTC.